The clone carrying this T cell receptor beta chain was recorded at least ten times. This CDR3 has 11 amino acids. Per germline, CDR1 SEHNR and CDR2 FQNEAQ (reference sequence). V lost 6 bases and J 3 bases, leaving 5 bases between the germline ends. TCRdb reprocessed the PCR reads with MiXCR, giving one entry per CDR3 protein. The sample lists about 8,100 distinct CDR3 sequences; 10% to 15% were seen once. The entry originates in a study of CXCR3 chemokines and chemotherapy response in bladder cancer. The rearrangement links TRBV7-9 to TRBJ2-5; TRBD1 or TRBD2 may be the D gene (5 bases each). Sampling was conducted from a patient whose treatment included neoadjuvant chemotherapy. The TCR originated in a human donor with bladder cancer that responded to neoadjuvant chemotherapy. The CDR3 protein is CASRGEETQYF. CDR3 in DNA: TGTGCCAGCAGGGGGGAAGAGACCCAGTACTTC.